Listed here are 16 T cell receptor beta chains from one sample, sequenced in a study of Tregs in tolerant kidney transplant recipients. Generated by immunoSEQ multiplex PCR, the TCRdb table keeps only in-frame clones and is missing some. This sample has under 95,000 clones, with 85% to 95% found just once. The material sequenced was Tregs from blood, taken before the transplant. The receptors here all came from a human donor who received a combined kidney and bone marrow transplant.

The gene calls are TRBV5-1 and TRBJ2-3; 10 bases are a match to TRBD1. This CDR3 contains 16 residues. Germline assignment: CDR1 SGHRS and CDR2 YFSETQ. J lost 1 base, V lost 0 bases, and 2 bases had no gene match. This CDR3 reads CASSLAGTGGTDTQYF. The CDR3 DNA reads TGCGCCAGCAGCTTGGCCGGGACAGGGGGCACAGATACGCAGTATTTT. Together with reference TRBV5-1 and TRBJ2-3, the CDR3 gives the full variable domain: KAGVTQTPRYLIKTRGQQVTLSCSPISGHRSVSWYQQTPGQGLQFLFEYFSETQRNKGNFPGRFSGRQFSNSRSEMNVSTLELGDSALYLCASSLAGTGGTDTQYFGPGTRLTVL.

The chain carries TRBV19 and TRBJ2-3, with 11 bases that match TRBD2. J gave up 4 bases and V 5 bases, and 5 bases lay outside the gene matches. Germline V gene lookup returns CDR1 LNHDA and CDR2 SQIVND (reference sequence). The CDR3 sequence is 15 residues long. In DNA, the CDR3 is TGTGCCAGTAGTCTCTTAGCGGGAGGGCCAGATACGCAGTATTTT. This translates into CASSLLAGGPDTQYF.

V gene TRBV5-4 combines with J gene TRBJ2-2; D gene ambiguous. V was trimmed by 2 bases and J by 0 bases, leaving 8 bases between them. Per the germline V gene, CDR1 is SGHNT and CDR2 is YYREEE (reference sequence). The CDR3 has 15 amino acids. This chain's CDR3 is CASSFPQSNTGELFF. As DNA, the CDR3 is TGTGCCAGCAGCTTTCCACAGTCGAACACCGGGGAGCTGTTTTTT.

The V call is TRBV28, the J call TRBJ1-2; TRBD1 matches 9 bases. Germline V gene sequence: CDR1 MDHEN, CDR2 SYDVKM. Trimming removed 1 base from V and 3 bases from J; junction bases left unmatched: 12. The CDR3 consists of 18 residues. CDR3: CASSLLSPGQGAYYGYTF. CDR3 in DNA: TGTGCCAGCAGTTTATTGTCCCCGGGACAGGGAGCCTACTATGGCTACACCTTC.

The V and J genes are TRBV5-4 and TRBJ1-1; 7 bases line up with TRBD1. The trim removed 2 bases at V and 7 bases at J, leaving 14 bases unmatched. The CDR3 has 16 amino acids. CDR1 and CDR2 from the germline V gene are SGHNT and YYREEE (reference sequence). The CDR3 DNA reads TGTGCCAGCAGCTTACCTAAGACAGGGTGGAACGGTGAAGCTTTCTTT. It is translated as CASSLPKTGWNGEAFF.

V is TRBV18 and J is TRBJ1-5; TRBD1 matches 9 bases. V gave up 8 bases and J gave up 5 bases; unmatched junction bases: 4. The CDR3 is 13 amino acids. CDR1 is KGHSH, CDR2 LQKENI, per germline. The CDR3 bases are TGTGCCAGCGGACAGGGGTCCGATCAGCCCCAGCATTTT. Protein: CASGQGSDQPQHF.

The V and J genes are TRBV15 and TRBJ2-4; TRBD1 matches at 9 bases. V shed 5 bases, J shed 0 bases, and the junction held 5 bases outside the gene matches. The CDR3 runs to 16 residues. Looked up from germline, CDR1 is LNHNV and CDR2 is YYDKDF (reference sequence). The CDR3 nucleotides read TGTGCCACCAGCGGAACAGGGGGCATAGCCAAAAACATTCAGTACTTC. Protein sequence: CATSGTGGIAKNIQYF.

The chain combines TRBV29-1 with TRBJ2-5; D is possibly TRBD2 (8 bases). In germline, CDR1 is SQVTM, CDR2 ANQGSEA. The length of the CDR3 is 15 residues. The V gene lost 6 bases and the J gene lost 4 bases, with 21 bases spanning the gap. The DNA for the CDR3 is TGCAGCGTGGCACCCGGGAGGGGGCGGGGAGAGACCCAGTACTTC. It codes for CSVAPGRGRGETQYF.

V usage is TRBV7-2 and J usage is TRBJ2-7, with TRBD2 matching 7 bases. Per germline, CDR1 SGHTA and CDR2 FQGNSA. The CDR3 loop spans 14 amino acids. Trimming at V came to 5 bases and at J to 6 bases, leaving 10 bases not matched to a gene. CDR3 DNA: TGTGCCAGCAGCCGGGGCCAGGGAGGGAGCGAGCAGTACTTC. Protein sequence: CASSRGQGGSEQYF.

The chain couples TRBV5-4 to TRBJ2-1; D remains unclear. This CDR3 spans 13 amino acids. The V and J ends lost 0 bases and 8 bases respectively, with 9 bases between them. Germline V gives CDR1 SGHNT, CDR2 YYREEE (reference sequence). This chain's CDR3 is CASSLAKSDEQFF. CDR3 in DNA: TGTGCCAGCAGCTTGGCCAAATCCGATGAGCAGTTCTTC.

The J gene is TRBJ2-3, the V gene TRBV28; a possible D gene is TRBD2 (6 bases). Germline V gives CDR1 MDHEN, CDR2 SYDVKM. This CDR3 is built from 17 residues. The germline V and J ends were trimmed by 6 bases and 2 bases, with 21 bases remaining between them. CDR3 amino acids: CASRIRRSGLSTDTQYF. Here the CDR3 DNA reads TGTGCCAGCAGAATTAGGAGGTCGGGACTTTCCACAGATACGCAGTATTTT.

The chain has TRBV5-1 and TRBJ2-4, with TRBD2 matching over 8 bases. The J segment lost 8 bases and the V segment lost 2 bases, leaving 9 bases of the junction unmatched. The V gene's germline CDR1 is SGHRS and CDR2 YFSETQ. The CDR3 sequence is 15 residues long. This chain's CDR3 is CASSFGSGGSDIQYF. Here the CDR3 DNA reads TGCGCCAGCAGCTTTGGTTCGGGAGGGTCGGACATTCAGTACTTC.

V and J are TRBV5-4 and TRBJ1-2; weak D call: TRBD1 (5 bases). Germline V gene lookup returns CDR1 SGHNT and CDR2 YYREEE (reference sequence). Deletions cut 4 bases from V and 6 bases from J, with 19 bases between. CDR3 size: 15 residues. CDR3 in amino acids: CASSPSTGTRNGYTF. CDR3 coding DNA: TGTGCCAGCAGCCCCAGTACCGGGACTAGAAATGGCTACACCTTC.

The chain combines TRBV18 with TRBJ2-7; 7 positions match TRBD2. This CDR3 contains 13 residues. CDR1 and CDR2 (germline): KGHSH, LQKENI. Trimming removed 3 bases from V and 6 bases from J; junction bases left unmatched: 5. CDR3 nucleotide sequence: TGTGCCAGCTCACCGCAGCGGGAATTCGAGCAGTACTTC. Residues: CASSPQREFEQYF. Using reference TRBV18 and TRBJ2-7 for the parts outside the CDR3, the full variable domain is NAGVMQNPRHLVRRRGQEARLRCSPMKGHSHVYWYRQLPEEGLKFMVYLQKENIIDESGMPKERFSAEFPKEGPSILRIQQVVRGDSAAYFCASSPQREFEQYFGPGTRLTVT.

This clone was picked up one time. In DNA form, the CDR3 reads TGTGCCAGCAGTCTTACGACAGGGGGGTACGAGCAGTACTTC. Translated: CASSLTTGGYEQYF. J is TRBJ2-7 and V is TRBV6-5; 9 bases align to TRBD1. Germline values: CDR1 MNHEY, CDR2 SVGAGI. J was trimmed by 4 bases and V by 5 bases; bases with no gene match: 6. The length of the CDR3 is 14 residues.

This chain joins TRBV6-1 and TRBJ1-1; 7 bases match TRBD1. CDR1 and CDR2 from the germline V gene are MNHNS and SASEGT. The V gene end was trimmed by 4 bases and the J gene end by 1 base; junction bases not matched to a gene: 12. This CDR3 comprises 17 residues. CDR3 loop: CASSGRQGGGPNTEAFF. The CDR3 DNA follows: TGTGCCAGCAGTGGACGACAGGGTGGGGGACCGAACACTGAAGCTTTCTTT.